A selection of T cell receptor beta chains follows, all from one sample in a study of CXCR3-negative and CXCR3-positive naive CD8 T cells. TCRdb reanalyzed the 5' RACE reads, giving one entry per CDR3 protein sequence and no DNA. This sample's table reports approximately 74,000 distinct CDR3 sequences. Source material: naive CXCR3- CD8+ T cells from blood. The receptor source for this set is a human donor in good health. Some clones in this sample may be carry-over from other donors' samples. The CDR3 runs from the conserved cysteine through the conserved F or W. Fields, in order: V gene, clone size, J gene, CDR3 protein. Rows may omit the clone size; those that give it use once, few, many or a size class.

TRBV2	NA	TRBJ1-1	CASSLRRTEAFF
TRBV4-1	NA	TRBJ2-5	CASSPRVGGVQETQYF
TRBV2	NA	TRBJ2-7	CASSDRPSGNYEQYF
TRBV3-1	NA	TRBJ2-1	CASSQVWRDRDNEQFF
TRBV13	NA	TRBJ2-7	CASSYPQGASYEQYF
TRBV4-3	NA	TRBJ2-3	CASSQDISRSTDTQYF
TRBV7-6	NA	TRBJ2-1	CASSQGGPGHYNEQFF
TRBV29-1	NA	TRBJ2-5	CSVGTGAQETQYF
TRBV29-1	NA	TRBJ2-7	CSVAQGYEQYF
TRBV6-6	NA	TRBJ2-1	CASSSTGAYNEQFF
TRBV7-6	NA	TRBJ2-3	CASSPTSGASDTQYF
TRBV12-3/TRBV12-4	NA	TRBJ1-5	CASSEGGNQPQHF
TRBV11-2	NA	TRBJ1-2	CASSPQGSYGYTF
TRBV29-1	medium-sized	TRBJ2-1	CSVEDGTSDYNEQFF
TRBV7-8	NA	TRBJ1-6	CASSRDSYNSPLHF
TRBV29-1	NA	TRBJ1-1	CSVSTNTEAFF
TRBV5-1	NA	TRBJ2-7	CASSLARQTYEQYF
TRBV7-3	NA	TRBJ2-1	CASSSLAGPGNEQFF
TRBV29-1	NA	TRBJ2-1	CSVTGQQNNEQFF
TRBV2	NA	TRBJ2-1	CASSVSSGSTDEQFF
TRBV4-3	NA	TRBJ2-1	CASSLEDLGDEQFF
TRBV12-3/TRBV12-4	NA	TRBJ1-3	CASSLPGVGNTIYF
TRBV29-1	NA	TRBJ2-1	CSVPGTPYNEQFF
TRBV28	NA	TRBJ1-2	CASSLGDSANYGYTF
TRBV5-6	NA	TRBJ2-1	CASSLSQRRGKGNEQFF
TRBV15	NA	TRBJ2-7	CASSWTGRGEQYF
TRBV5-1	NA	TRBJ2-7	CASSAPGQGYEQYF
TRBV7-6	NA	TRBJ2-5	CASSLAGLAKETQYF
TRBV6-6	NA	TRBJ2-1	CASSYSVQTVVENEQFF
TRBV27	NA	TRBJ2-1	CASSFAGGHEQFF
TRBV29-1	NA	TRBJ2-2	CSVEPVSGGPMPGELFF
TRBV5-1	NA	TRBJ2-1	CASSQDSYNEQFF